Included here is one T cell receptor (beta chain) sequence, with context. J gave up 2 bases and V 5 bases, and 7 bases lay outside the gene matches. The germline V gene encodes CDR1 SGHVS and CDR2 FQNEAQ. The CDR3 runs 16 residues. Those enrolled, adults aged roughly 18 to 95 years, came from about two dozen US areas. Recovery meant two consecutive negative NP/OP PCR tests, professional clearance, or resolved symptoms. The sample belongs to a study of blood T cell repertoires in COVID-19. Study-wide background: Samples taken during acute and convalescent COVID-19 were collected in the United States, Italy and Spain. Sources were T cells, B-cell-depleted T cells, or PBMCs; the material itself was cDNA or gDNA.

Libraries were prepared by immunoSEQ multiplex PCR; TCRdb keeps only in-frame clonotypes and omits some of them. The sample includes some 150,000 clones, about four fifths of them seen just once. This receptor was identified in a man over 45 who had recovered from COVID-19. V and J are TRBV7-8 and TRBJ1-3; 9 bases agree with TRBD1. Sequencing was performed on PBMCs or T cells enriched from blood (not recorded which). The CDR3 loop reads CASSPTGGEPGNTIYF. In nucleotides, the CDR3 is TGTGCCAGCAGCCCCACAGGGGGCGAGCCTGGAAACACCATATATTTT.